This paragraph reports one TCR beta chain. CDR1 is SGDLS, CDR2 YYNGEE, per germline. V lost 0 bases, J lost 5 bases, and 14 bases lay in between. The CDR3 sequence is 16 residues long. TCRbeta library construction was performed incorporating unique molecular identifiers. Using its own MiXCR run on the PCR reads, TCRdb lists one record per CDR3 protein. The data hold some 640,000 distinct CDR3 sequences, with around 17% observed a single time. The source of the sample is a study of T-cell reconstitution after alpha-beta-depleted transplantation in children. The V gene is TRBV9, the J gene TRBJ2-2; D is unclear. This specimen was PBMCs from the stem cell graft donor, taken from the stem cell graft. This TCR came from a human donor who donated a stem cell graft to a child with acute myeloid leukemia. CDR3 DNA: TGTGCCAGCAGCGTAGATAAGGCAGGTGGTACCGGGGAGCTGTTTTTT. Its protein product is CASSVDKAGGTGELFF.